The clone carrying this T cell receptor (beta chain) was observed a handful of times. Germline values: CDR1 MDHEN, CDR2 SYDVKM. Trimming left V 6 bases short and J 6 bases short, with 12 bases between. This CDR3 comprises 12 residues. TCRdb itself ran the RT-PCR reads through MiXCR, one entry per CDR3 protein. The sample shows more than 550,000 distinct CDR3 sequences, 13% to 15% of them seen only once. The receptor comes from a female donor in good health, serving as a healthy control. The chain recombines TRBV28 with TRBJ2-7; D is uncertain. Sequenced: memory CD4+ T cells from blood. This CDR3 reads CASRIKVGEQYF. The CDR3 DNA follows: TGTGCCAGCAGGATTAAAGTGGGCGAGCAGTACTTC.